This TCR beta chain was documented in a study of cytomegalovirus exposure and HLA in healthy donors. Trimming at V came to 3 bases and at J to 0 bases, leaving 3 bases not matched to a gene. The CDR3 covers 15 residues. The germline V gene encodes CDR1 LGHNA and CDR2 YNFKEQ. PCR used 60 Vbeta primers and 13 Jbeta primers. The assay was immunoSEQ multiplex PCR, and TCRdb's table has in-frame clones only and misses some. Of fewer than 140,000 clones in the sample, roughly two thirds were seen once. The material sequenced was PBMCs. The receptor was isolated from a female donor in good health and CMV-seronegative. The chain links TRBV4-2 to TRBJ2-7; 9 nucleotides agree with TRBD1. The CDR3 region has the DNA TGTGCCAGCAGCCAGGGGACAGGGCCCTCCTACGAGCAGTACTTC. Amino acid sequence: CASSQGTGPSYEQYF.